Following are 10 T cell receptor beta chains from one sample sequenced in a study of blood T cell repertoires in COVID-19. This table comes from immunoSEQ multiplex PCR, and its TCRdb copy is limited to in-frame clones, with some not included. Of more than 150,000 clones detected, approximately 82% appear once; the ten largest clones hold around 15%. Material: PBMCs or T cells enriched from blood (not recorded which). The source is a woman aged 45-59 years who had recovered from COVID-19.

This chain links TRBV5-1 with TRBJ2-5; TRBD2 matches at 7 bases. The germline gives CDR1 SGHRS, CDR2 YFSETQ. CDR3 length equals 16 residues. Trimming at V came to 3 bases and at J to 4 bases, leaving 12 bases not matched to a gene. CDR3 sequence reads: CASSWGGSGLIETQYF. DNA for the CDR3: TGCGCCAGCAGCTGGGGCGGGAGTGGTTTAATAGAGACCCAGTACTTC.

The V and J genes are TRBV6-5 and TRBJ1-5; D possibly corresponds to TRBD1 (6 bases). Germline-derived CDR1 and CDR2 are MNHEY and SVGAGI. V was pared by 8 bases and J by 2 bases, with 16 bases between. This CDR3 spans 15 amino acids. The CDR3 bases are TGTGCCAGCGGGGGGGGGCGATCCGGCAATCAGCCCCAGCATTTT. Translation gives CASGGGRSGNQPQHF.

This clone came up once. V usage is TRBV7-2 and J usage is TRBJ1-1; no clear D. The germline V gene encodes CDR1 SGHTA and CDR2 FQGNSA. Trimming removed 4 bases at V and 1 base at J, with 13 bases between. The CDR3 is made up of 15 amino acids. The DNA of the CDR3 is TGTGCCAGCAGCTGGGCCCGGTTGCAGAACACTGAAGCTTTCTTT. This translates into CASSWARLQNTEAFF.

The gene calls are TRBV4-2 and TRBJ1-2; tentative D call: TRBD1 (6 bases). CDR3 length: 17 amino acids. The germline CDR1 and CDR2 sequences are LGHNA and YNFKEQ. V was trimmed by 3 bases and J by 0 bases, leaving 17 bases between them. CDR3 sequence (DNA): TGTGCCAGCAGCCAGGACCTACTACAGGGAGCTAACTATGGCTACACCTTC. This sequence encodes CASSQDLLQGANYGYTF.

The chain uses TRBV4-2 and TRBJ2-7; tentatively, D is TRBD2 (6 bases). V lost 1 base, J lost 6 bases, and 16 bases lay in between. CDR3 length equals 15 residues. CDR1 LGHNA and CDR2 YNFKEQ come from the germline V gene. CDR3 amino acids: CASSQGGLTEFEQYF. As DNA, the CDR3 is TGTGCCAGCAGCCAAGGGGGACTTACCGAGTTCGAGCAGTACTTC.

In this sample, this clone turned up many times. The chain is built from TRBV18 and TRBJ2-1, with 10 bases identical to TRBD1. V lost 1 base, J lost 9 bases, and 9 bases stayed unmatched. Germline values: CDR1 KGHSH, CDR2 LQKENI. The CDR3 contains 16 residues. As DNA, the CDR3 is TGTGCCAGCTCACCACTCGGACAGGGGGGAGACAGTGAGCAGTTCTTC. Protein sequence: CASSPLGQGGDSEQFF.

This clone appeared a single time. V is TRBV10-3 and J is TRBJ1-2; TRBD1 matches at 8 bases. The germline V gene has CDR1 ENHRY and CDR2 SYGVKD. The CDR3 extends over 19 amino acids. Trimming at V came to 6 bases and at J to 1 base, leaving 19 bases not matched to a gene. CDR3: CAISGGLGTGLILNYGYTF. The CDR3 DNA reads TGTGCCATCAGCGGGGGGCTGGGGACAGGTCTAATTCTTAACTATGGCTACACCTTC.

The V call is TRBV4-2, the J call TRBJ2-3; 9 bases match TRBD2. Trimming took 4 bases from V and 5 from J; bases not matched to a gene: 10. This CDR3 is 16 amino acids long. The germline V gene has CDR1 LGHNA and CDR2 YNFKEQ. CDR3 in amino acids: CASSPAIAGAVDTQYF. For the CDR3, the DNA is TGTGCCAGCAGCCCAGCCATAGCGGGAGCGGTAGATACGCAGTATTTT.

Only one count was recorded for this clone. J is TRBJ1-2 and V is TRBV10-3; D gene ambiguous. The CDR3 extends over 14 amino acids. Trimming left V 5 bases short and J 2 bases short, with 12 bases between. The V gene's germline CDR1 is ENHRY and CDR2 SYGVKD. In DNA form, the CDR3 reads TGTGCCATCAGTAAGCCGGGTGACAACTATGGCTACACCTTC. Translated, it gives CAISKPGDNYGYTF.

V gene TRBV15 combines with J gene TRBJ2-7; TRBD1 might be the D (6 bases). The germline V gene has CDR1 LNHNV and CDR2 YYDKDF (reference sequence). With 0 bases removed from V and 3 bases from J, the gap between germline ends came to 6 bases. This CDR3 spans 13 amino acids. The CDR3 DNA follows: TGTGCCACCAGCAGAGACAGGGGCTACGAGCAGTACTTC. Protein sequence: CATSRDRGYEQYF.